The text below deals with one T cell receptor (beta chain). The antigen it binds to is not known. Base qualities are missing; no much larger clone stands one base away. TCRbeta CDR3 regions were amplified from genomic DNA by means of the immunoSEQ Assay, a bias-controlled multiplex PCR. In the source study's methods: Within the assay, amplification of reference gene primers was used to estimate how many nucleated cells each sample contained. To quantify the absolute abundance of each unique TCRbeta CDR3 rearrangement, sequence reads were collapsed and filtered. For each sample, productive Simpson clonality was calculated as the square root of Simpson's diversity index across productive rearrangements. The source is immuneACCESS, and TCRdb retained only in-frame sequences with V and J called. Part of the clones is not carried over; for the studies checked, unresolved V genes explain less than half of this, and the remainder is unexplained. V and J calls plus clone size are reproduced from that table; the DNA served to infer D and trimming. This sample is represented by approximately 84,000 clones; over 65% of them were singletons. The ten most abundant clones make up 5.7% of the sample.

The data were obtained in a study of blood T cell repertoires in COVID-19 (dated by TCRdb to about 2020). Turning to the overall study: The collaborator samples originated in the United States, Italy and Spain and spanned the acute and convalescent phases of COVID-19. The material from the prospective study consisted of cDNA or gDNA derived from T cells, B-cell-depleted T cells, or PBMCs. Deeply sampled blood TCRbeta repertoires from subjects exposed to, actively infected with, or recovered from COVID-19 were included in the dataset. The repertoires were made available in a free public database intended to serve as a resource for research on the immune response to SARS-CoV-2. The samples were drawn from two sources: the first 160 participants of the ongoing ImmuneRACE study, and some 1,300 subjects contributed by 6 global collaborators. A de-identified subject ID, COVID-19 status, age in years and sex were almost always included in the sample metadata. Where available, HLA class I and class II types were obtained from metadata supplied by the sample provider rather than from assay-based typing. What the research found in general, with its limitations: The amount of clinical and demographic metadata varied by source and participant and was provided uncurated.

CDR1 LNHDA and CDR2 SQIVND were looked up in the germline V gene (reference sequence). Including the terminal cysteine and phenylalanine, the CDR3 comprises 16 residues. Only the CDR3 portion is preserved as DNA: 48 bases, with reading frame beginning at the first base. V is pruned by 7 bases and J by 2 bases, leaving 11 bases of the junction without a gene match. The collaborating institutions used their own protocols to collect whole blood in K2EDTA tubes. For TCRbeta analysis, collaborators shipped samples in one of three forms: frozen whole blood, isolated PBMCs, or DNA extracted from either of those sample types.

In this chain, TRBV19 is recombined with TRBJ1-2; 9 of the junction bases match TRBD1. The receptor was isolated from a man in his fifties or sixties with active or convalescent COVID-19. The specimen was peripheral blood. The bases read TGTGCCAGTACCACAATGGGGGACAGGGAAAACTATGGCTACACCTTC. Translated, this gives CASTTMGDRENYGYTF.